This T cell receptor beta chain was recovered during a study of T cell repertoires in cytomegalovirus infection. Study-level background: Alongside well-studied HLA-B-restricted CMV epitopes, recently identified HLA-C-restricted CMV epitopes were also used.

The germline gives CDR1 MGHDK, CDR2 SYGVNS. Trimming stripped 7 bases from V and 6 bases from J, with 9 bases between. The CDR3 spans 11 residues. Findings and limits, study-wide: CMV-specific TCR beta clonotypes restricted by HLA-C dominated the ex vivo response.

As for this clonotype: Its antigen is unknown.

TCRdb re-called the reads through MiXCR, storing one row per CDR3 protein. Counted here are roughly 500,000 distinct CDR3 sequences, about 33% occurring once; the ten biggest clones make up about a sixth. The chain has TRBV25-1 and TRBJ1-2; TRBD1 is a possible D gene (6 bases). The origin of this receptor is a human donor in good health (CMV status not recorded). Some clones in this sample may be carry-over from other donors' samples. The specimen comprised cultured PBMCs, sampled from culture after CMV antigen stimulation. CDR3 nucleotide sequence: TGTGCCAGCAAGGACAGCCATGGCTACACCTTC. Its translation: CASKDSHGYTF.